This T cell receptor beta chain appears in the sequencing data of a study of T cell repertoires in cytomegalovirus infection. Germline-derived CDR1 and CDR2 are SGHTA and FQGNSA. V gave up 4 bases and J gave up 1 base; unmatched junction bases: 3. The CDR3 has 14 amino acids. A single record per CDR3 protein comes from TCRdb applying MiXCR to the reads. In the table there are some 440,000 distinct CDR3 sequences, roughly a third of which are singletons. This receptor was obtained from a human donor in good health (CMV status not recorded). Some clones in this sample may be carry-over from other donors' samples. The chain is built from TRBV7-2 and TRBJ2-5; 7 nucleotides line up with TRBD1. The sequenced sample was PBMCs. The CDR3 spells CASSWGQFQETQYF. CDR3 DNA: TGTGCCAGCAGCTGGGGACAGTTCCAAGAGACCCAGTACTTC. The full variable domain, in which reference TRBV7-2 and TRBJ2-5 provide the parts outside the CDR3, is GAGVSQSPSNKVTEKGKDVELRCDPISGHTALYWYRQSLGQGLEFLIYFQGNSAPDKSGLPSDRFSAERTGGSVSTLTIQRTQQEDSAVYLCASSWGQFQETQYFGPGTRLLVL.